The clone carrying this T cell receptor beta chain has a handful of counts. The sample comes from a study of T-cell memory formation after mild COVID-19. V was clipped by 4 bases and J by 3 bases; unmatched bases: 7. CDR1 SEHNR and CDR2 FQNEAQ come from the germline V gene (reference sequence). CDR3 length: 16 amino acids. From the 5' RACE reads, TCRdb called clonotypes with MiXCR, one entry per CDR3 protein. The sample yields 500,000 to 550,000 distinct CDR3 sequences, roughly 20% seen once. The J gene is TRBJ2-3, the V gene TRBV7-9; 10 bases are shared with TRBD2. This TCR was sampled from an adult woman who had mild COVID-19 (a few samples of this study predate the infection). Cell type and time point are not known. Sequenced material: PBMCs or a T cell subset sorted from them (not recorded which). This chain's CDR3 is CASSSYSGRRTDTQYF. The CDR3 DNA reads TGTGCCAGCAGCTCGTATAGCGGGAGGAGAACAGATACGCAGTATTTT.